This T cell receptor (beta chain) comes out of a study of OX40 agonist ivuxolimab in advanced cancers. Study information: The patients got ivuxolimab, which is an agonistic anti-OX40 (CD134) antibody. Of the participants, roughly 40% had some prior anti-PD-1, anti-PD-L1 or anti-CTLA-4 therapy, which was allowed.

About this clone: Its cognate antigen is unknown.

Trimming took 5 bases from V and 3 from J, leaving 13 bases between them. Germline V gives CDR1 SGHNT, CDR2 YENEEA. This CDR3 comprises 15 residues. Study observations and caveats: Clonal expansion by week 6 occurred in CD4+ and CD8+ blood T cells (at 0.1 to 3.0 mg/kg).

Clones were read by immunoSEQ multiplex PCR, and TCRdb kept only the in-frame ones, dropping some. The sample yields 30,000 to 40,000 clones, around 90% seen once. If patients had autoimmune disease history or systemic immunosuppression, they were excluded. The source is an adult with an advanced solid tumor such as melanoma, head and neck, liver or kidney cancer. V is TRBV11-3 and J is TRBJ2-2; tentatively, D is TRBD1 or TRBD2 (6 bases each). The specimen comprised CD4+ or CD8+ T cells sorted from blood, sampled in a trial of the OX40 agonist ivuxolimab. The CDR3 DNA follows: TGTGCCAGCAGCCTAAGGGGGGCAGACACCGGGGAGCTGTTTTTT. It codes for CASSLRGADTGELFF.